This passage covers 26 T cell receptor beta chains from one sample sequenced in a study of blood T cell repertoires in COVID-19. Repertoires were generated with immunoSEQ multiplex PCR, while TCRdb's copy carries only in-frame clones and drops some. Of 200,000 or so clones in the sample, roughly four fifths were seen once. Sequencing was performed on peripheral blood. The receptor source for this set is a woman aged 25 to 39 who had recovered from COVID-19.

The chain couples TRBV5-1 to TRBJ1-5, with D maybe TRBD1 (5 bases). The CDR3 loop spans 16 amino acids. Germline V gene data show CDR1 as SGHRS and CDR2 as YFSETQ. Trimming pared 4 bases from V and 1 base from J, leaving 15 bases between. The CDR3 bases are TGCGCCAGCAGCCCAACCCCGACAGAGAGCAATCAGCCCCAGCATTTT. It is translated as CASSPTPTESNQPQHF.

The rearrangement uses TRBV15 and TRBJ2-3; 10 nucleotides line up with TRBD2. The CDR3 length is 16 residues. Unmatched junction bases numbered 10, after V lost 5 bases and J lost 5 bases. Per germline, CDR1 LNHNV and CDR2 YYDKDF (reference sequence). The CDR3 region has the DNA TGTGCCACCAGCTCCCACTTCGCTAGCGGGAGAGATACGCAGTATTTT. Translation: CATSSHFASGRDTQYF. Full variable domain (rest looked up from reference TRBV15 and TRBJ2-3): DAMVIQNPRYQVTQFGKPVTLSCSQTLNHNVMYWYQQKSSQAPKLLFHYYDKDFNNEADTPDNFQSRRPNTSFCFLDIRSPGLGDTAMYLCATSSHFASGRDTQYFGPGTRLTVL.

The chain joins TRBV18 to TRBJ2-6; D is ambiguous. Trimming shortened V by 3 bases and J by 0 bases, and 15 bases separated the two germline ends. This CDR3 region has 18 residues. Germline values: CDR1 KGHSH, CDR2 LQKENI. The chain's CDR3 is CASSPVIDKLSGANVLTF. DNA for the CDR3: TGTGCCAGCTCACCTGTAATCGACAAACTCTCTGGGGCCAACGTCCTGACTTTC.

The V call is TRBV10-3, the J call TRBJ1-5, with TRBD1 matching 8 bases. The length of the CDR3 is 16 residues. V lost 7 bases, J lost 5 bases, and 13 bases stayed unmatched. Per germline, CDR1 ENHRY and CDR2 SYGVKD. CDR3 coding DNA: TGTGCCATCACTCCGCCGGATGAGGACAGGGATCAGCCCCAGCATTTT. It translates to CAITPPDEDRDQPQHF.

This clone appeared a single time. The rearrangement uses TRBV3-1 (or the pseudogene TRBV3-2) and TRBJ2-3; 8 bases align to TRBD2. With V trimmed by 3 bases and J by 0 bases, 5 bases remained unmatched. CDR1 and CDR2 (germline): LGHDT, YNNKEL (reference sequence). The CDR3 is 16 amino acids. CDR3 nucleotide sequence: TGTGCCAGCAGCCAGGACGGGGGGGTTAGCACAGATACGCAGTATTTT. It codes for CASSQDGGVSTDTQYF.

J is TRBJ2-1 and V is TRBV5-4; 9 bases are a match to TRBD2. V was clipped by 2 bases and J by 8 bases; unmatched bases: 14. CDR1 and CDR2 (germline): SGHNT, YYREEE (reference sequence). CDR3 length: 17 amino acids. The chain's CDR3 is CASSLGFGGRAQDEQFF. CDR3 bases: TGTGCCAGCAGCTTAGGATTTGGCGGGAGGGCCCAGGATGAGCAGTTCTTC.

This clone was picked up one time. The V call is TRBV24-1, the J call TRBJ1-1; 7 nucleotides agree with TRBD1. J was trimmed by 2 bases and V by 3 bases; bases with no gene match: 5. The CDR3 loop spans 15 amino acids. Germline V gene lookup returns CDR1 KGHDR and CDR2 SFDVKD. CDR3 region: CATSDGTVGNTEAFF. The CDR3 bases are TGTGCCACCAGTGATGGGACAGTGGGAAACACTGAAGCTTTCTTT.

The count of this clone is one. This rearrangement joins TRBV2 to TRBJ2-3; D might be TRBD2 (5 bases). The CDR3 runs 13 residues. V lost 11 bases and J 0 bases, leaving 12 bases between the germline ends. Germline CDR1 reads SNHLY; CDR2 reads FYNNEI. CDR3 in amino acids: CAGLGGSTDTQYF. DNA for the CDR3: TGTGCCGGCCTCGGCGGGAGCACAGATACGCAGTATTTT.

This chain joins TRBV7-2 and TRBJ2-1; 10 bases agree with TRBD1. J was trimmed by 5 bases and V by 7 bases; bases with no gene match: 8. The CDR3 spans 15 residues. Germline V gene data show CDR1 as SGHTA and CDR2 as FQGNSA. CDR3 amino acids: CASTLTGGPNNEQFF. In nucleotides, the CDR3 is TGTGCCAGCACCCTGACAGGGGGCCCCAACAATGAGCAGTTCTTC. Full variable domain (remainder filled in from reference TRBV7-2 and TRBJ2-1): GAGVSQSPSNKVTEKGKDVELRCDPISGHTALYWYRQSLGQGLEFLIYFQGNSAPDKSGLPSDRFSAERTGGSVSTLTIQRTQQEDSAVYLCASTLTGGPNNEQFFGPGTRLTVL.

The CDR3 nucleotides are TGTGCCATCAGTGAGTCGGTGACTAGCGGGAGGCAGCAGTACTTC. Amino acid sequence: CAISESVTSGRQQYF. The chain employs TRBV10-3 and TRBJ2-7; TRBD2 aligns across 13 bases. CDR1 is ENHRY and CDR2 is SYGVKD in the germline V gene. This CDR3 has 15 residues. V dropped 0 bases and J dropped 8; count of bases not matched to a gene: 4.

The CDR3 DNA is TGTGCCAGCAGCCCAGACAGTAGCACAGATACGCAGTATTTT. Its translation: CASSPDSSTDTQYF. V and J are TRBV7-3 and TRBJ2-3; D may be TRBD1 (5 bases). Trimming cost V 5 bases and J 0 bases, with 9 bases left between them. The germline V gene has CDR1 SGHTA and CDR2 FQGTGA. The CDR3 has 14 residues.

Only a few counts were recorded for this clone. This chain links TRBV28 with TRBJ2-7, with 7 nucleotides matching TRBD1. The CDR3 is 14 amino acids. Germline CDR1 reads MDHEN; CDR2 reads SYDVKM. After removal of 6 bases from V and 9 bases from J, the junction contained 14 bases not matched to a gene. CDR3: CASRPLMKGARQYF. CDR3 bases: TGTGCCAGCAGACCACTTATGAAGGGGGCCAGGCAGTACTTC.

This chain connects TRBV25-1 to TRBJ1-5; D is perhaps TRBD1 (6 bases). Germline assignment: CDR1 MGHDK and CDR2 SYGVNS. The V end lost 8 bases, the J end lost 10 bases, and 12 bases lay between the germline ends. The CDR3 loop spans 11 amino acids. CDR3 in DNA: TGTGCCAGCGGCTTACAGGGTCCCCAGCATTTT. Protein product: CASGLQGPQHF. Drawing the rest from reference TRBV25-1 and TRBJ1-5, the complete variable domain is EADIYQTPRYLVIGTGKKITLECSQTMGHDKMYWYQQDPGMELHLIHYSYGVNSTEKGDLSSESTVSRIRTEHFPLTLESARPSHTSQYLCASGLQGPQHFGDGTRLSIL.

This rearrangement joins TRBV5-1 to TRBJ1-1, with D uncertain. The V gene lost 4 bases and the J gene lost 5 bases, with 15 bases spanning the gap. The CDR3 length is 14 residues. CDR1 is SGHRS, CDR2 YFSETQ, per germline. This chain's CDR3 is CASSPGGVITEAFF. The CDR3 DNA reads TGCGCCAGCAGCCCCGGTGGTGTGATAACTGAAGCTTTCTTT. Filled out from reference TRBV5-1 and TRBJ1-1, the complete variable domain reads KAGVTQTPRYLIKTRGQQVTLSCSPISGHRSVSWYQQTPGQGLQFLFEYFSETQRNKGNFPGRFSGRQFSNSRSEMNVSTLELGDSALYLCASSPGGVITEAFFGQGTRLTVV.

The genes are TRBV28 and TRBJ2-1, with D possibly being TRBD2 (5 bases). In germline, CDR1 is MDHEN, CDR2 SYDVKM. V lost 3 bases and J 10 bases, leaving 16 bases between the germline ends. The CDR3 sequence is 14 residues long. The CDR3: CASSLVYKADEQFF. The CDR3 DNA follows: TGTGCCAGCAGTTTGGTCTATAAAGCGGACGAGCAGTTCTTC.

The chain is built from TRBV6-5 and TRBJ2-7, with 10 bases lining up with TRBD2. The CDR3 totals 15 residues. After removal of 5 bases from V and 4 bases from J, the junction contained 8 bases not matched to a gene. Germline CDR1 reads MNHEY; CDR2 reads SVGAGI. CDR3 loop: CASSRLAGAIYEQYF. CDR3 in DNA: TGTGCCAGCAGTAGGCTAGCGGGAGCCATATACGAGCAGTACTTC.

This chain links TRBV6-6 with TRBJ2-7; possible D gene TRBD2, 7 bases. This CDR3 region has 12 residues. Trimming cost V 5 bases and J 9 bases, with 14 bases left between them. Germline V gene data show CDR1 as MNHNY and CDR2 as SVGAGI (reference sequence). The CDR3 protein is CASSPPGGGQYF. In nucleotides, the CDR3 is TGTGCCAGCAGTCCCCCGGGGGGCGGGCAGTACTTC.

In its sample, this clone was seen once. This chain links TRBV12-5 with TRBJ2-1, with no clear D. CDR1 is LGHNT, CDR2 FRNRAP, per germline. V was clipped by 0 bases and J by 5 bases, with 2 bases between them. CDR3 length: 12 residues. This CDR3 is CASGLVNNEQFF. The CDR3 nucleotides read TGTGCTAGTGGTTTGGTTAACAATGAGCAGTTCTTC. Complete variable domain (other parts from reference TRBV12-5 and TRBJ2-1): DARVTQTPRHKVTEMGQEVTMRCQPILGHNTVFWYRQTMMQGLELLAYFRNRAPLDDSGMPKDRFSAEMPDATLATLKIQPSEPRDSAVYFCASGLVNNEQFFGPGTRLTVL.

The chain has TRBV27 and TRBJ2-5; the match to TRBD1 covers 7 bases. Germline CDR1 reads MNHEY; CDR2 reads SMNVEV (reference sequence). After removal of 11 bases from V and 3 bases from J, the junction contained 12 bases not matched to a gene. CDR3 length: 14 amino acids. CDR3 DNA: TGTGCCGCCGCTCCCTTGGGGACAGAAGAGACCCAGTACTTC. Translated, it gives CAAAPLGTEETQYF.

The chain recombines TRBV11-2 with TRBJ1-1; D is uncertain. V lost 0 bases and J lost 4, with 6 bases in between. Germline V gives CDR1 SGHAT, CDR2 FQNNGV. There are 13 residues in the CDR3. The CDR3 DNA reads TGTGCCAGCAGCTTAGAGGGGAGCACTGAAGCTTTCTTT. This gives the protein CASSLEGSTEAFF.

The chain recombines TRBV11-2 with TRBJ2-5, with 7 bases lining up with TRBD1. In germline, CDR1 is SGHAT, CDR2 FQNNGV. The CDR3 extends over 14 amino acids. Losses at the gene ends were 5 bases for V and 4 bases for J; bases not matched to a gene: 7. This CDR3 is CASSEGQMGETQYF. CDR3 DNA sequence: TGTGCCAGCAGCGAGGGACAGATGGGAGAGACCCAGTACTTC.

CDR3 sequence reads: CASSRTRGDTQYF. DNA of the CDR3: TGTGCCAGCAGTAGGACTAGGGGGGATACGCAGTATTTT. The chain uses TRBV27 and TRBJ2-3; D might be TRBD2 (7 bases). Germline V lookup: CDR1 MNHEY, CDR2 SMNVEV (reference sequence). The CDR3 totals 13 residues. Trimming shortened V by 5 bases and J by 6 bases, and 12 bases separated the two germline ends.

This chain uses TRBV6-6 with TRBJ2-1; 7 bases agree with TRBD1. V dropped 2 bases and J dropped 9; count of bases not matched to a gene: 10. The CDR3 totals 15 residues. Germline CDR1 is MNHNY and CDR2 is SVGAGI (reference sequence). DNA for the CDR3: TGTGCCAGCAGTTACCCCGACAGGGCGTATGGTGAGCAGTTCTTC. Amino acid sequence: CASSYPDRAYGEQFF.

This chain joins TRBV2 and TRBJ2-7, with TRBD2 matching 13 bases. This CDR3 contains 18 residues. Germline V gives CDR1 SNHLY, CDR2 FYNNEI. J was trimmed by 2 bases and V by 0 bases; bases with no gene match: 7. CDR3 sequence reads: CASSEASGLAGAPYEQYF. The CDR3 DNA reads TGTGCCAGCAGTGAAGCTTCAGGACTAGCGGGAGCACCCTACGAGCAGTACTTC.

The rearrangement uses TRBV19 and TRBJ2-1; D not certain. V lost 4 bases to trimming and J lost 0 bases, with 4 bases between them. The CDR3 spans 13 residues. Germline V CDR1 and CDR2: LNHDA, SQIVND (reference sequence). As DNA, the CDR3 is TGTGCCAGTAGTACATTCTCCTACAATGAGCAGTTCTTC. It specifies CASSTFSYNEQFF.

About this clone: At one of its ends the junction is not consistent with the germline gene, which may arise from a read error. The rearrangement joins TRBV12-3 or TRBV12-4 to TRBJ2-4; 9 bases agree with TRBD1. This CDR3 is built from 12 residues. CDR3 sequence (DNA): TGTGCCAGCAGTTTAGAGGGACAGGGCGGTTTCTTC. It is translated as CASSLEGQGGFF.